The clone carrying this T cell receptor (beta chain) was detected only a few times. What it binds is unknown. Clones were sequenced by immunoSEQ multiplex PCR, and TCRdb holds only the in-frame ones, with some missing. This table has about 46,000 clones, roughly 88% appearing once. The source of the sample is a study of OX40 agonist ivuxolimab in advanced cancers. About the research overall: Partial responses were achieved by three patients, one with hepatocellular carcinoma and two with cutaneous melanoma.

V lost 6 bases and J lost 2, with 13 bases in between. The CDR3 has 14 residues. Germline V gene sequence: CDR1 MDHEN, CDR2 SYDVKM. Patients with autoimmune history or systemic immunosuppression were excluded. Study findings and constraints: It was not determined which antigens were specifically recognized by the peripheral T cells that had undergone clonal expansion.

Sequencing used CD4+ or CD8+ T cells sorted from blood, obtained in a trial of the OX40 agonist ivuxolimab. The origin of this receptor is an adult with an advanced solid tumor such as melanoma, head and neck, liver or kidney cancer. This chain connects TRBV28 to TRBJ1-2, with D maybe TRBD1 (5 bases). The CDR3 reads CASRVGGGNYGYTF. CDR3 bases: TGTGCCAGCAGAGTCGGCGGGGGGAACTATGGCTACACCTTC.